Sequencing of this T cell receptor beta chain was carried out in a study of cytomegalovirus exposure and HLA in healthy donors. Primers included in the PCR were 60 Vbeta and 13 Jbeta primers. Methods used by the authors: A follow-up analysis tallied around 80 million unique TCR beta chains, about 11 million shared. The protocol was immunoSEQ multiplex PCR, while the TCRdb copy is restricted to in-frame clones and leaves out a portion. The V and J calls and clone size are taken from that table; D and trimming were inferred from the DNA. The sample carries roughly 160,000 clones, approximately 80% recorded once. J lost 1 base, V lost 2 bases, and 16 bases had no gene match. The CDR3 totals 20 residues. Germline CDR1 SGDLS, CDR2 YYNGEE. Notes on the study in general: 87-base-pair reads could not separate some V segments, including TRBV6-2 and TRBV6-3. Specificity of a few CMV-associated chains for CMV antigens was verified in vitro. Reports described diagnosis of cytomegalovirus status by the classifier as highly specific and sensitive.

This clone occurred a few times. The antigen is unknown. The chain recombines TRBV9 with TRBJ1-5, with 9 nucleotides matching TRBD1. This sequence was found in a man aged 35-49 years in good health and CMV-seronegative. Sequenced input: PBMCs. CDR3 nucleotide sequence: TGTGCCAGCAGCGTGGTCCCCGCCGGGACAGGGAATCGGAGCAATCAGCCCCAGCATTTT. This translates into CASSVVPAGTGNRSNQPQHF. The variable domain in full, with the rest retrieved from reference TRBV9 and TRBJ1-5, is DSGVTQTPKHLITATGQRVTLRCSPRSGDLSVYWYQQSLDQGLQFLIQYYNGEERAKGNILERFSAQQFPDLHSELNLSSLELGDSALYFCASSVVPAGTGNRSNQPQHFGDGTRLSIL.